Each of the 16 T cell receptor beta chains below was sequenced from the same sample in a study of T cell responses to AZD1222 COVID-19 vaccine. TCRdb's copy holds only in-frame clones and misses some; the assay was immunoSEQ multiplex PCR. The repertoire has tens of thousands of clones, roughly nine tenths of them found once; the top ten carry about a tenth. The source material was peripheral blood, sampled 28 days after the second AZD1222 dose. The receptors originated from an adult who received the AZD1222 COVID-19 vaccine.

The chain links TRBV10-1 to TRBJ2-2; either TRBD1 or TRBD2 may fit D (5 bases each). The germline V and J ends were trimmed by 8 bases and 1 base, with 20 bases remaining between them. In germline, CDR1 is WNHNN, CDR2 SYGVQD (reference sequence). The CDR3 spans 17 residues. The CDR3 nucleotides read TGCGCCAGCCTGGGACGGAGCAGCGGTATGAACACCGGGGAGCTGTTTTTT. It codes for CASLGRSSGMNTGELFF.

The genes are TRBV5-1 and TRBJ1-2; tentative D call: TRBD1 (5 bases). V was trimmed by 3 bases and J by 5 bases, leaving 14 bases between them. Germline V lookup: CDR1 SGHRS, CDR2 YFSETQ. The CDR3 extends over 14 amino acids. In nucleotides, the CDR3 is TGCGCCAGCAGCTGGGGGGAGTCGGGATATGGCTACACCTTC. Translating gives CASSWGESGYGYTF.

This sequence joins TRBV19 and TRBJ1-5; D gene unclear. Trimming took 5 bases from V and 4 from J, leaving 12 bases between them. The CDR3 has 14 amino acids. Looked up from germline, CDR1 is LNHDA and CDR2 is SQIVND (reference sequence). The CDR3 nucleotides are TGTGCCAGTAGTGTCCGGGCCATAAATCAGCCCCAGCATTTT. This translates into CASSVRAINQPQHF. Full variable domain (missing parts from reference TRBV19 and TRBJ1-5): DGGITQSPKYLFRKEGQNVTLSCEQNLNHDAMYWYRQDPGQGLRLIYYSQIVNDFQKGDIAEGYSVSREKKESFPLTVTSAQKNPTAFYLCASSVRAINQPQHFGDGTRLSIL.

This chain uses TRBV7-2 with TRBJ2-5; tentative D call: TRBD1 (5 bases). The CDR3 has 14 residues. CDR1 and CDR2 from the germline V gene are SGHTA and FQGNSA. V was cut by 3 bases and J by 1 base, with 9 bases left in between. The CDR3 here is CASSLGLGQETQYF. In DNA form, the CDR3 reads TGTGCCAGCAGCTTGGGGCTGGGCCAAGAGACCCAGTACTTC.

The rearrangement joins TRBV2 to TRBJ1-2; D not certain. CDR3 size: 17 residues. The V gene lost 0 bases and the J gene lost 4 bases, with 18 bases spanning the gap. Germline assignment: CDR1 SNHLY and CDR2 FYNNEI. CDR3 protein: CASSEALLVGIGYGYTF. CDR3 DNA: TGTGCCAGCAGTGAAGCGCTTTTAGTGGGGATTGGCTATGGCTACACCTTC.

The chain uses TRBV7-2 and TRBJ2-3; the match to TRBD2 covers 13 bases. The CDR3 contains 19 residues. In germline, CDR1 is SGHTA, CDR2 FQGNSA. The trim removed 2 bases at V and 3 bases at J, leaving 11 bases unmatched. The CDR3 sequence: CASSLSFTSGGAWTDTQYF. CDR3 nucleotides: TGTGCCAGCAGCTTAAGTTTTACTAGCGGGGGGGCCTGGACAGATACGCAGTATTTT.

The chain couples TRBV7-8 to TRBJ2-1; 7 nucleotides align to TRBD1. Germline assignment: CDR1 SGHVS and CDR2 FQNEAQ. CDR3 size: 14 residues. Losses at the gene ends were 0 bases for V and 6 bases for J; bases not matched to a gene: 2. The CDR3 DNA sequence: TGTGCCAGCAGCTTAGCCGCAGGGGGCAATGAGCAGTTCTTC. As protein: CASSLAAGGNEQFF.

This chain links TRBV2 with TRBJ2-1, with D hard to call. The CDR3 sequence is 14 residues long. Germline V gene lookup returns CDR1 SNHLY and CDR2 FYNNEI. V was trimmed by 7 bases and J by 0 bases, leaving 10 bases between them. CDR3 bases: TGTGCCAGCAAGGCGCCCAGCTCCTACAATGAGCAGTTCTTC. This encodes CASKAPSSYNEQFF.

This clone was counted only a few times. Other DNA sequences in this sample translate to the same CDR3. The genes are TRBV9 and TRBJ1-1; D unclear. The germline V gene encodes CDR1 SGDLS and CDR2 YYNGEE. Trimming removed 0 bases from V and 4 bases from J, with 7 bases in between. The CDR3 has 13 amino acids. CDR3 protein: CASSVELGTEAFF. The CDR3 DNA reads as TGTGCCAGCAGCGTAGAGCTGGGCACTGAAGCTTTCTTT.

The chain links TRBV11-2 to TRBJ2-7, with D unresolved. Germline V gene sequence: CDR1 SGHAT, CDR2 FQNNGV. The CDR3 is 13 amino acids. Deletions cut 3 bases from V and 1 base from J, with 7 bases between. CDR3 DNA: TGTGCCAGCAGCTTTGGCGGATCCTACGAGCAGTACGTC. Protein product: CASSFGGSYEQYV.

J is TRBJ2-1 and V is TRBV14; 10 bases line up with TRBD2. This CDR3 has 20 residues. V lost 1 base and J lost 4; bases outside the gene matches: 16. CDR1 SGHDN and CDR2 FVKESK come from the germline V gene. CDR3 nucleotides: TGTGCCAGCAGCCAAGGCGGCAGGAGCTTAGGAGCGGGAGGGTACAATGAGCAGTTCTTC. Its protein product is CASSQGGRSLGAGGYNEQFF. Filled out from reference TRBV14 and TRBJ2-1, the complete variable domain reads EAGVTQFPSHSVIEKGQTVTLRCDPISGHDNLYWYRRVMGKEIKFLLHFVKESKQDESGMPNNRFLAERTGGTYSTLKVQPAELEDSGVYFCASSQGGRSLGAGGYNEQFFGPGTRLTVL.

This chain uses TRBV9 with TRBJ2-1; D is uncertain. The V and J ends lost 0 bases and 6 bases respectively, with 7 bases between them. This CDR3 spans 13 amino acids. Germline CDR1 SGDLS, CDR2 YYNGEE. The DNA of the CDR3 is TGTGCCAGCAGCGTAGACCCTAGCAATGAGCAGTTCTTC. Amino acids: CASSVDPSNEQFF.

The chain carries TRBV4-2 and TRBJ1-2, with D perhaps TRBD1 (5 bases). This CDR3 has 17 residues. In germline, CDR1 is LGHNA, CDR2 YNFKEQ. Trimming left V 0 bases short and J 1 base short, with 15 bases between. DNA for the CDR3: TGTGCCAGCAGCCAAGATTCGGGGCAGGCGAGTAACTATGGCTACACCTTC. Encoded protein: CASSQDSGQASNYGYTF.

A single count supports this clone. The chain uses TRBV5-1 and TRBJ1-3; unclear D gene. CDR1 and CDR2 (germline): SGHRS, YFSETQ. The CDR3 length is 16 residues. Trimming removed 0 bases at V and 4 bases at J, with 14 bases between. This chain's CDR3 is CASSLASGSSGNTIYF. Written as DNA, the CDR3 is TGCGCCAGCAGCTTGGCCTCGGGGTCATCCGGAAACACCATATATTTT. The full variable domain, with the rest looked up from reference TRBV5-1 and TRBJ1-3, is KAGVTQTPRYLIKTRGQQVTLSCSPISGHRSVSWYQQTPGQGLQFLFEYFSETQRNKGNFPGRFSGRQFSNSRSEMNVSTLELGDSALYLCASSLASGSSGNTIYFGEGSWLTVV.

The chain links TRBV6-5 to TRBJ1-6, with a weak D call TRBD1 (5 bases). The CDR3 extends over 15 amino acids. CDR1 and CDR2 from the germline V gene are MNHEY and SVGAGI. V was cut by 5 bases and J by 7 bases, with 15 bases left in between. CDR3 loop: CASSPSGTRNSPLHF. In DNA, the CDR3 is TGTGCCAGCAGTCCCTCCGGGACGAGGAATTCACCCCTCCACTTT.

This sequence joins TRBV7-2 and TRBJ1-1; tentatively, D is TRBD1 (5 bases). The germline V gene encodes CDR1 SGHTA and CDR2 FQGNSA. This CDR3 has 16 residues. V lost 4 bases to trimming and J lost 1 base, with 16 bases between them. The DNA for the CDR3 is TGTGCCAGCAGCTACCCTCGTGGGGGTGCGAACACTGAAGCTTTCTTT. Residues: CASSYPRGGANTEAFF.